These T cell receptor beta chains were read from a single sample in a study of blood T cell repertoires in COVID-19. Produced via immunoSEQ multiplex PCR; TCRdb's table is partial and in-frame only. The top ten hold roughly 1.9% of the sample, which has 200,000 to 300,000 clones, about four fifths seen once. The sequenced sample was peripheral blood. These receptors came from a man aged 30 to 45 who had recovered from COVID-19. The CDR3 runs from the conserved cysteine through the conserved F or W. Fields, in order: V gene, D gene, clone size, J gene, CDR3 protein, CDR3 DNA. A D gene is named only where the DNA matches it firmly. Size is stated for part of the rows, as once, few or many counts, or as a class when the clone is expanded.

>TRBV19|-|-|TRBJ2-7
CASSLQPGSDYEQYF
TGTGCCAGTAGTCTTCAACCGGGATCGGACTACGAGCAGTACTTC
>TRBV14|TRBD2|-|TRBJ2-1
CASSKFRGDFYNEQFF
TGTGCCAGCAGTAAGTTCCGGGGGGATTTCTACAATGAGCAGTTCTTC
>TRBV2|-|once|TRBJ1-1
CASKNSLNTEAFF
TGTGCCAGCAAGAACAGCTTAAACACTGAAGCTTTCTTT
>TRBV29-1|-|once|TRBJ1-4
CSAGALAEKLFF
TGCAGCGCCGGAGCGCTGGCTGAAAAACTGTTTTTT
>TRBV6-5|TRBD2|-|TRBJ2-3
CASSPGGSNTQYF
TGTGCCAGCAGTCCCGGGGGGTCGAATACGCAGTATTTT
>TRBV20-1|-|-|TRBJ1-1
CSPWGDKAFF
TGCAGTCCCTGGGGAGATAAAGCTTTCTTT
>TRBV29-1|-|-|TRBJ1-1
CSVQSGGTEAFF
TGCAGCGTTCAGTCGGGGGGCACTGAAGCTTTCTTT
>TRBV9|-|-|TRBJ2-2
CASSALSQNTGELFF
TGTGCCAGCAGCGCCTTGAGCCAGAACACCGGGGAGCTGTTTTTT
>TRBV25-1|-|-|TRBJ1-1
CASSRPGSAEAFF
TGTGCCAGCAGTCGACCCGGGAGCGCTGAAGCTTTCTTT
>TRBV10-3|TRBD1|-|TRBJ2-2
CASETGGDTGELFF
TGTGCCAGCGAGACAGGGGGCGACACCGGGGAGCTGTTTTTT
>TRBV4-1|-|-|TRBJ2-3
CASSQVAINPADTQYF
TGCGCCAGCAGCCAAGTCGCGATTAACCCTGCAGATACGCAGTATTTT
>TRBV25-1|-|-|TRBJ2-7
CASSANRVYEQYF
TGTGCCAGCAGTGCGAACAGGGTCTACGAGCAGTACTTC
>TRBV28|-|few|TRBJ2-1
CASSLGSSGVWDEQFF
TGTGCCAGCAGTTTAGGGTCTTCAGGGGTCTGGGATGAGCAGTTCTTC
>TRBV24-1|TRBD2|-|TRBJ2-2
CATSDSTGTSGGELFF
TGTGCCACCAGTGATTCTACCGGGACTAGCGGCGGGGAGCTGTTTTTT
>TRBV6-1|-|medium-sized|TRBJ2-7
CASSEVRPSSYEQYF
TGTGCCAGCAGTGAAGTCCGCCCCAGCTCCTACGAGCAGTACTTC